Listed here are 25 T cell receptor beta chains from one sample, sequenced in a study of blood T cell repertoires in COVID-19. Sequencing was performed with immunoSEQ multiplex PCR; in TCRdb, only in-frame clones are kept and a portion is missing. The table shows approximately 140,000 clones, with around nine tenths occurring only once. Sample: PBMCs or T cells enriched from blood (not recorded which). The receptors were sampled from a woman in her 50s who had recovered from COVID-19.

The rearrangement joins TRBV4-3 to TRBJ1-3; tentative D call: TRBD1 (5 bases). Germline V gives CDR1 LGHNA, CDR2 YSLEER. The germline V and J ends were trimmed by 4 bases and 4 bases, with 14 bases remaining between them. The CDR3 totals 15 residues. As DNA, the CDR3 is TGCGCCAGCAGCCCCAGGGTAGTGGCGGGAAACACCATATATTTT. Translating it yields CASSPRVVAGNTIYF.

This clone has only one observation. The V and J genes are TRBV5-1 and TRBJ1-1; D may be TRBD1 (5 bases). The CDR3 sequence is 14 residues long. Germline lookup yields CDR1 SGHRS and CDR2 YFSETQ. Trimming left V 2 bases short and J 4 bases short, with 12 bases between. The CDR3 DNA reads as TGCGCCAGCAGCTTCCCCGGGGGGACCACTGAAGCTTTCTTT. Its translation is CASSFPGGTTEAFF.

V is TRBV5-1 and J is TRBJ2-2; D gene uncertain. V lost 5 bases and J 5 bases, leaving 10 bases between the germline ends. The germline gives CDR1 SGHRS, CDR2 YFSETQ. The CDR3 has 13 amino acids. The DNA for the CDR3 is TGCGCCAGCAGTGGAAGCGAGACCGGGGAGCTGTTTTTT. Its protein product is CASSGSETGELFF.

This rearrangement joins TRBV2 to TRBJ1-6; 9 bases align to TRBD1. The CDR3 is 14 amino acids. The germline CDR1 and CDR2 sequences are SNHLY and FYNNEI. The J segment lost 7 bases and the V segment lost 6 bases, leaving 4 bases of the junction unmatched. CDR3 nucleotide sequence: TGTGCCAGCAGAGCCGGGACAGGGAATTCACCCCTCCACTTT. Amino acids: CASRAGTGNSPLHF.

The table lists this clone with many counts. V is TRBV24-1 and J is TRBJ1-3, with no clear D. V was pared by 4 bases and J by 4 bases, with 10 bases between. Germline CDR1 and CDR2: KGHDR and SFDVKD. This CDR3 comprises 14 residues. CDR3: CATSDRKKGNTIYF. The CDR3 DNA sequence: TGTGCCACCAGTGACAGGAAAAAAGGAAACACCATATATTTT.

The rearrangement uses TRBV19 and TRBJ1-4, with D perhaps matching TRBD1 (6 bases). The CDR3 is made up of 15 amino acids. Trimming removed 7 bases at V and 2 bases at J, with 14 bases between. Germline V gives CDR1 LNHDA, CDR2 SQIVND (reference sequence). Written as DNA, the CDR3 is TGTGCCAGTACCCAATCCCAGGGGACTAATGAAAAACTGTTTTTT. Encoded protein: CASTQSQGTNEKLFF. Looking up the rest from reference TRBV19 and TRBJ1-4 gives the full variable domain: DGGITQSPKYLFRKEGQNVTLSCEQNLNHDAMYWYRQDPGQGLRLIYYSQIVNDFQKGDIAEGYSVSREKKESFPLTVTSAQKNPTAFYLCASTQSQGTNEKLFFGSGTQLSVL.

This CDR3 is CASRPEGAGGPQETQYF. CDR3 DNA sequence: TGTGCCAGCAGGCCCGAGGGAGCGGGGGGCCCCCAAGAGACCCAGTACTTC. The rearrangement uses TRBV7-2 and TRBJ2-5; 9 bases align to TRBD2. V was pared by 6 bases and J by 1 base, with 12 bases of the junction left unmatched. The CDR3 sequence is 17 residues long. From germline, CDR1 is SGHTA and CDR2 FQGNSA.

J is TRBJ1-1 and V is TRBV7-9, with D unresolved. The CDR3 has 15 amino acids. Germline V gene data show CDR1 as SEHNR and CDR2 as FQNEAQ (reference sequence). V lost 5 bases and J lost 1, with 14 bases in between. The CDR3 loop reads CASSPLAGSNTEAFF. CDR3 bases: TGTGCCAGCAGCCCCCTAGCGGGTTCGAACACTGAAGCTTTCTTT.

This clone showed up just once. CDR3 residues: CASSDWLPSGQGSTDTQYF. CDR3 bases: TGTGCCAGCAGTGATTGGCTTCCGTCCGGACAGGGTAGCACAGATACGCAGTATTTT. The chain recombines TRBV6-1 with TRBJ2-3; 8 bases are shared with TRBD1. Germline V lookup: CDR1 MNHNS, CDR2 SASEGT. The V gene end was trimmed by 3 bases and the J gene end by 0 bases; junction bases not matched to a gene: 14. This CDR3 contains 19 residues.

This sequence joins TRBV7-6 and TRBJ1-1; the D gene is possibly TRBD1 (5 bases). This CDR3 comprises 13 residues. With 5 bases removed from V and 0 bases from J, the gap between germline ends came to 7 bases. Germline CDR1 and CDR2: SGHVS and FNYEAQ. CDR3 residues: CASSTGMNTEAFF. Written as DNA, the CDR3 is TGTGCCAGCAGCACAGGCATGAACACTGAAGCTTTCTTT.

This chain joins TRBV6-5 and TRBJ2-7, with D perhaps matching TRBD2 (6 bases). Germline V CDR1 and CDR2: MNHEY, SVGAGI. V lost 4 bases and J lost 2, with 12 bases in between. CDR3 length: 14 amino acids. The CDR3 DNA sequence: TGTGCCAGCAGTTTGGGGATAGCGGCCTACGAGCAGTACTTC. Its protein is CASSLGIAAYEQYF.

The chain is built from TRBV11-3 and TRBJ2-1, with 9 nucleotides matching TRBD2. CDR3 length: 16 amino acids. Germline trimming cut 5 bases from V and 4 bases from J; bases unmatched to any gene: 9. The germline CDR1 and CDR2 sequences are SGHNT and YENEEA. The CDR3 region has the DNA TGTGCCAGCAGCCAAATAGCGGGGGCGGGGTACAATGAGCAGTTCTTC. It encodes CASSQIAGAGYNEQFF.

This clone was observed a single time. The CDR3 coding sequence is TGTGCCAGCAGCTTAGTTGGGGGGTTCGGCTACGAGCAGTACTTC. This translates into CASSLVGGFGYEQYF. The V call is TRBV7-9, the J call TRBJ2-7; possibly TRBD2 for D (6 bases). Germline CDR1 is SEHNR and CDR2 is FQNEAQ (reference sequence). The CDR3 covers 15 residues. V lost 1 base and J 3 bases, leaving 13 bases between the germline ends.

V and J are TRBV7-9 and TRBJ2-5; tentative D call: TRBD1 (5 bases). The CDR3 is 18 residues long. Germline assignment: CDR1 SEHNR and CDR2 FQNEAQ (reference sequence). V lost 2 bases and J 2 bases, leaving 21 bases between the germline ends. The CDR3 loop is CASSLRQDTTRRQETQYF. For the CDR3, the DNA is TGTGCCAGCAGCTTAAGGCAGGACACGACAAGAAGGCAAGAGACCCAGTACTTC.

This chain's CDR3 is CASADGVSAGYTF. CDR3 coding DNA: TGTGCCAGCGCCGACGGGGTGTCGGCTGGCTACACCTTC. J is TRBJ1-2 and V is TRBV6-5, with unresolved D. Germline assignment: CDR1 MNHEY and CDR2 SVGAGI. Deletions cut 8 bases from V and 7 bases from J, with 17 bases between. The CDR3 is 13 residues long.

This clone was counted once. This chain connects TRBV19 to TRBJ1-1, with a possible D match to TRBD1 (5 bases). V was shortened by 5 bases and J by 3 bases, with 10 bases between the two germline ends. The CDR3 extends over 13 amino acids. The germline V gene encodes CDR1 LNHDA and CDR2 SQIVND (reference sequence). The CDR3 bases are TGTGCCAGTAGTTCAGGGCCGGACACTGAAGCTTTCTTT. Protein product: CASSSGPDTEAFF.

The gene calls are TRBV3-1 (or the pseudogene TRBV3-2) and TRBJ2-2; 7 bases match TRBD2. CDR3 size: 19 residues. Germline loops: CDR1 LGHDT, CDR2 YNNKEL (reference sequence). Unmatched junction bases numbered 16, after V lost 3 bases and J lost 3 bases. CDR3 loop: CASSHMPAGVQRDTGELFF. CDR3 coding DNA: TGTGCCAGCAGCCATATGCCTGCGGGGGTACAAAGGGACACCGGGGAGCTGTTTTTT.

The chain is built from TRBV19 and TRBJ2-2; TRBD1 might be the D (6 bases). Per germline, CDR1 LNHDA and CDR2 SQIVND (reference sequence). The ends were cut back, 9 bases at V and 2 bases at J, with 10 bases in the middle. This CDR3 comprises 13 residues. The CDR3 DNA reads as TGTGCCAGCGGGACACTCAACACCGGGGAGCTGTTTTTT. This encodes CASGTLNTGELFF. The full variable domain, in which reference TRBV19 and TRBJ2-2 provide the parts outside the CDR3, is DGGITQSPKYLFRKEGQNVTLSCEQNLNHDAMYWYRQDPGQGLRLIYYSQIVNDFQKGDIAEGYSVSREKKESFPLTVTSAQKNPTAFYLCASGTLNTGELFFGEGSRLTVL.

This sequence joins TRBV10-2 and TRBJ2-2; D unclear. The CDR3 is 12 residues long. V was cut by 7 bases and J by 3 bases, with 6 bases left in between. CDR1 and CDR2 (germline): WSHSY, SAAADI. The CDR3 protein is CASTPDTGELFF. In DNA form, the CDR3 reads TGCGCCAGCACCCCAGACACCGGGGAGCTGTTTTTT.

This clone was detected only once. The V call is TRBV5-1, the J call TRBJ2-3; possible D gene TRBD1, 6 bases. The V gene lost 5 bases and the J gene lost 0 bases, with 13 bases spanning the gap. CDR3 length: 15 amino acids. The germline CDR1 and CDR2 sequences are SGHRS and YFSETQ. Here the CDR3 DNA reads TGCGCCAGCAGATCCGGGACACTCAGCACAGATACGCAGTATTTT. Its translation: CASRSGTLSTDTQYF. Based on the CDR3 plus reference TRBV5-1 and TRBJ2-3, the full variable domain is KAGVTQTPRYLIKTRGQQVTLSCSPISGHRSVSWYQQTPGQGLQFLFEYFSETQRNKGNFPGRFSGRQFSNSRSEMNVSTLELGDSALYLCASRSGTLSTDTQYFGPGTRLTVL.

The chain is built from TRBV5-1 and TRBJ2-7; 10 nucleotides match TRBD1. In germline, CDR1 is SGHRS, CDR2 YFSETQ. CDR3 length equals 16 residues. Unmatched junction bases numbered 10, after V lost 3 bases and J lost 4 bases. The CDR3 here is CASSSIQGQGGYEQYF. As DNA, the CDR3 is TGCGCCAGCAGCTCCATCCAAGGACAGGGGGGATACGAGCAGTACTTC.

This clone came up a few times. The chain uses TRBV6-5 and TRBJ1-1; 7 bases align to TRBD1. The germline V gene encodes CDR1 MNHEY and CDR2 SVGAGI. Losses at the gene ends were 7 bases for V and 5 bases for J; bases not matched to a gene: 13. The length of the CDR3 is 15 residues. The CDR3, as DNA: TGTGCCAGCACCGTTAGACAGGGTAGGAAGACTGAAGCTTTCTTT. Protein: CASTVRQGRKTEAFF.

The chain uses TRBV25-1 and TRBJ2-5; the D is unclear. This CDR3 region has 16 residues. Trimming left V 4 bases short and J 0 bases short, with 15 bases between. Germline CDR1 MGHDK, CDR2 SYGVNS. The CDR3 sequence is CASSGSSREYQETQYF. The CDR3 region has the DNA TGTGCCAGCAGTGGATCCTCACGAGAGTACCAAGAGACCCAGTACTTC.

The chain links TRBV6-5 to TRBJ2-7; D gene unclear. CDR1 and CDR2 from the germline V gene are MNHEY and SVGAGI. V was pared by 10 bases and J by 0 bases, with 16 bases between. This CDR3 is built from 14 residues. The CDR3 region is CATKPQVSSYEQYF. CDR3 nucleotide sequence: TGTGCCACAAAACCGCAGGTATCCTCCTACGAGCAGTACTTC.

V is TRBV2 and J is TRBJ2-7, with TRBD2 matching over 12 bases. The V segment lost 6 bases and the J segment 1 base; nucleotides outside the gene matches: 4. Germline values: CDR1 SNHLY, CDR2 FYNNEI. The CDR3 totals 15 residues. CDR3 bases: TGTGCCAGCAGAGGTACTAGCGGGGGGTCCTACGAGCAGTACTTC. Its protein product is CASRGTSGGSYEQYF.